This entry lists 14 T cell receptor beta chains sequenced from one sample in a study of T cell repertoires in cytomegalovirus infection. For these TCRs, the target antigens are not known. TCRdb recomputed calls from the reads with MiXCR, one row per CDR3 protein. The sample shows around 500,000 distinct CDR3 sequences, roughly 42% of them seen only once. This material consisted of cultured PBMCs, taken from culture after CMV antigen stimulation. The receptor set was obtained from a human donor in good health (CMV status not recorded). Some clones in this sample may be carry-over from other donors' samples.

This clonotype was seen only a few times. Here the CDR3 DNA reads TGTGCCAGCAGGGACGACAGGGACTCCTACGAGCAGTACTTC. This sequence encodes CASRDDRDSYEQYF. The chain carries TRBV7-2 and TRBJ2-7, with 7 bases lining up with TRBD1. J was trimmed by 0 bases and V by 6 bases; bases with no gene match: 5. CDR1 and CDR2 from the germline V gene are SGHTA and FQGNSA. The CDR3 is 14 residues long.

J is TRBJ2-1 and V is TRBV12-3 or TRBV12-4, with D possibly being TRBD1 (6 bases). This CDR3 is built from 16 residues. Between the trimmed V and J ends, which lost 2 bases and 9 bases, there was a span of 20 bases. CDR3 protein: CASSLRVAGELSEQFF. CDR3 nucleotide sequence: TGTGCCAGCAGTTTACGGGTGGCAGGGGAACTCTCTGAGCAGTTCTTC.

The rearrangement joins TRBV28 to TRBJ2-7, with a weak D call TRBD1 (5 bases). Germline CDR1 MDHEN, CDR2 SYDVKM. Trimming removed 10 bases at V and 5 bases at J, with 21 bases between. CDR3 length: 14 amino acids. CDR3 DNA: TGTGCCACCAACGGCGCTCAGGGTACTAACGAGCAGTACTTC. Residues: CATNGAQGTNEQYF. Using reference TRBV28 and TRBJ2-7 for the parts outside the CDR3, the full variable domain is DVKVTQSSRYLVKRTGEKVFLECVQDMDHENMFWYRQDPGLGLRLIYFSYDVKMKEKGDIPEGYSVSREKKERFSLILESASTNQTSMYLCATNGAQGTNEQYFGPGTRLTVT.

The CDR3 loop is CASSQTTGQHNSPLHF. CDR3 bases: TGCGCCAGCAGCCAAACCACCGGACAGCATAATTCACCCCTCCACTTT. This sequence joins TRBV4-3 and TRBJ1-6; D is perhaps TRBD1 (6 bases). The V end lost 2 bases, the J end lost 5 bases, and 13 bases lay between the germline ends. Germline V CDR1 and CDR2: LGHNA, YSLEER. This CDR3 region has 16 residues.

This clonotype came up once. The chain couples TRBV27 to TRBJ2-3; the match to TRBD1 covers 7 bases. The CDR3 sequence is 16 residues long. V was clipped by 7 bases and J by 0 bases; unmatched bases: 10. Germline V lookup: CDR1 MNHEY, CDR2 SMNVEV (reference sequence). The CDR3 DNA sequence: TGTGCCAGCACCCTCGAAGGGGACAGTAGCACAGATACGCAGTATTTT. Its protein product is CASTLEGDSSTDTQYF.

V and J are TRBV19 and TRBJ2-7; D gene ambiguous. This CDR3 is built from 15 residues. From germline, CDR1 is LNHDA and CDR2 SQIVND (reference sequence). Between the trimmed V and J ends, which lost 2 bases and 3 bases, there was a span of 14 bases. Written as DNA, the CDR3 is TGTGCCAGTAGTATATCGGCAGAAACACTCTACGAGCAGTACTTC. Residues: CASSISAETLYEQYF.

The J gene is TRBJ2-3, the V gene TRBV20-1; the match to TRBD2 covers 7 bases. J was trimmed by 0 bases and V by 6 bases; bases with no gene match: 6. The germline V gene has CDR1 DFQATT and CDR2 SNEGSKA (reference sequence). This CDR3 contains 14 residues. The CDR3 protein is CSADTSASTDTQYF. Here the CDR3 DNA reads TGCAGTGCGGATACTAGCGCGAGCACAGATACGCAGTATTTT.

This sequence joins TRBV7-8 and TRBJ2-2, with 12 bases matching TRBD2. V lost 3 bases, J lost 3 bases, and 2 bases stayed unmatched. This CDR3 has 16 residues. Per the germline V gene, CDR1 is SGHVS and CDR2 is FQNEAQ. The CDR3 DNA reads TGTGCCAGCAGCTTCACTAGCGGGAGGTACACCGGGGAGCTGTTTTTT. As protein: CASSFTSGRYTGELFF.

This clonotype was counted between two and nine times. This chain connects TRBV28 to TRBJ1-6, with unresolved D. CDR1 is MDHEN and CDR2 is SYDVKM in the germline V gene. This CDR3 is 10 amino acids long. Trimming removed 6 bases at V and 15 bases at J, with 9 bases between. The DNA of the CDR3 is TGTGCCAGCAGGTCGGGAAGCCTCCACTTT. Translation gives CASRSGSLHF.

The sample holds a few counts of this clonotype. The rearrangement links TRBV7-8 to TRBJ1-1; no firm D call. The CDR3 is 14 residues long. Germline assignment: CDR1 SGHVS and CDR2 FQNEAQ. The V end was cut by 2 bases, the J end by 0 bases, with 7 bases between. CDR3 residues: CASSLSIMNTEAFF. The CDR3 DNA is TGTGCCAGCAGCTTAAGTATCATGAACACTGAAGCTTTCTTT.

This chain links TRBV7-9 with TRBJ2-6; 10 bases align to TRBD1. The V segment lost 3 bases and the J segment 1 base; nucleotides outside the gene matches: 6. The germline V gene has CDR1 SEHNR and CDR2 FQNEAQ (reference sequence). The CDR3 consists of 18 residues. In DNA, the CDR3 is TGTGCCAGCAGCTTCCAGACAGGGGGCGCTTCTGGGGCCAACGTCCTGACTTTC. Residues: CASSFQTGGASGANVLTF.

The table lists this clonotype with a few counts. The V gene is TRBV4-3, the J gene TRBJ1-3; weak D call: TRBD1 (6 bases). The CDR3 totals 17 residues. Germline V gives CDR1 LGHNA, CDR2 YSLEER. V dropped 4 bases and J dropped 8 bases, with 24 bases sitting between them. The DNA of the CDR3 is TGCGCCAGCAGCCTGATCTTGGACAGATCTAGAGGGGACACCATATATTTT. Encoded protein: CASSLILDRSRGDTIYF.

The table lists this clonotype with a few counts. The CDR3 DNA sequence: TGTGCCAGCAGCCGGGCCGGGACAGGGTACCAAGAGACCCAGTACTTC. Encoded protein: CASSRAGTGYQETQYF. This chain links TRBV7-2 with TRBJ2-5, with TRBD1 matching 9 bases. V shed 5 bases and J 0 bases; nucleotides not matched to a gene: 7. The germline V gene encodes CDR1 SGHTA and CDR2 FQGNSA. The CDR3 runs 16 residues.

This clonotype was seen only a few times. The CDR3 nucleotides read TGTGCCAGCTCACCAAAGACGGGTATGAACACTGAAGCTTTCTTT. Its protein is CASSPKTGMNTEAFF. The rearrangement links TRBV18 to TRBJ1-1, with D hard to call. The CDR3 spans 15 residues. V was trimmed by 2 bases and J by 0 bases, leaving 10 bases between them. Germline V lookup: CDR1 KGHSH, CDR2 LQKENI.